The clone carrying this T cell receptor (beta chain) was counted at least ten times. Its antigen remains unknown. The source of the sample is a study of CD8 T cells in ankylosing spondylitis. Study-wide points: There was reportedly significant enrichment of clones that were disease-linked in matched ankylosing spondylitis synovial fluid. Peripheral blood held disease-linked clones only at relatively low frequency, and these were CD8+. Seemingly distinctive of ankylosing spondylitis blood was a TCR beta motif formed by eight highly homologous variants.

Researchers built TCR beta libraries using quantitative 5'-RACE with molecular barcodes. TCRdb called the 5' RACE reads again in MiXCR, with one record for every CDR3 protein. The data show about 510,000 distinct CDR3 sequences, roughly 5.3% seen once. From germline, CDR1 is SGHRS and CDR2 YFSETQ. This CDR3 is built from 17 residues. Germline trimming cut 2 bases from V and 0 bases from J; bases unmatched to any gene: 7. The sequenced material came from blood, either unsorted or a sorted T cell fraction (not recorded which). The chain couples TRBV5-1 to TRBJ2-3; 9 positions agree with TRBD1. The clonotype was recovered from a male donor with ankylosing spondylitis. CDR3 sequence reads: CASSFQPGQGSTDTQYF. The CDR3 nucleotides read TGCGCCAGCAGCTTCCAACCCGGACAGGGGAGCACAGATACGCAGTATTTT. Drawing the rest from reference TRBV5-1 and TRBJ2-3, the complete variable domain is KAGVTQTPRYLIKTRGQQVTLSCSPISGHRSVSWYQQTPGQGLQFLFEYFSETQRNKGNFPGRFSGRQFSNSRSEMNVSTLELGDSALYLCASSFQPGQGSTDTQYFGPGTRLTVL.